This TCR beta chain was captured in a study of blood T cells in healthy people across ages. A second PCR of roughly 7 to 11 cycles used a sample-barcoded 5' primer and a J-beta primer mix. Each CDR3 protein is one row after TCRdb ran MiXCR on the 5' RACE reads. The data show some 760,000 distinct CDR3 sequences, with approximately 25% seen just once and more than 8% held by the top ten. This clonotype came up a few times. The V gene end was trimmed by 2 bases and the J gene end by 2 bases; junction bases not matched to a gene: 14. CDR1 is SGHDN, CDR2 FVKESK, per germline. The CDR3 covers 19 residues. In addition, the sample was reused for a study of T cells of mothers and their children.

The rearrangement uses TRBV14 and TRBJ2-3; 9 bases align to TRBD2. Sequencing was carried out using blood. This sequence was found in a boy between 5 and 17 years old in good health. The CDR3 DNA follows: TGTGCCAGCAGCCAACGCCTACCTCTTAGCGGGGGATTCACAGATACGCAGTATTTT. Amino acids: CASSQRLPLSGGFTDTQYF.